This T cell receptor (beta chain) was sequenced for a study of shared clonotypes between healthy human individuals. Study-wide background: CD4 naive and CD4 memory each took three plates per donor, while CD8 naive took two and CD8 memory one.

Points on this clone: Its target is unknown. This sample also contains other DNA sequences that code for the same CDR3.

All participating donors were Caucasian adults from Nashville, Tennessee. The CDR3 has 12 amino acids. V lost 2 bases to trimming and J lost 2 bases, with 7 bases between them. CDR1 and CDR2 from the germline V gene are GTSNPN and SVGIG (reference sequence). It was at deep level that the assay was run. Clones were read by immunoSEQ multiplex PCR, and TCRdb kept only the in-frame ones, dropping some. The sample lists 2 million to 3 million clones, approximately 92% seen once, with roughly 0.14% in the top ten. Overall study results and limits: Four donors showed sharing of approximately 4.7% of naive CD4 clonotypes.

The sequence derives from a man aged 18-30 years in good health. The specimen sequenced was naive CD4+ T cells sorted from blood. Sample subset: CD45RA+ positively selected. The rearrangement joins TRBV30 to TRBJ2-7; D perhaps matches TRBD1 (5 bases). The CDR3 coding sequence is TGTGCCTGGAGTCCAGGGCCCTACGAGCAGTACTTC. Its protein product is CAWSPGPYEQYF.